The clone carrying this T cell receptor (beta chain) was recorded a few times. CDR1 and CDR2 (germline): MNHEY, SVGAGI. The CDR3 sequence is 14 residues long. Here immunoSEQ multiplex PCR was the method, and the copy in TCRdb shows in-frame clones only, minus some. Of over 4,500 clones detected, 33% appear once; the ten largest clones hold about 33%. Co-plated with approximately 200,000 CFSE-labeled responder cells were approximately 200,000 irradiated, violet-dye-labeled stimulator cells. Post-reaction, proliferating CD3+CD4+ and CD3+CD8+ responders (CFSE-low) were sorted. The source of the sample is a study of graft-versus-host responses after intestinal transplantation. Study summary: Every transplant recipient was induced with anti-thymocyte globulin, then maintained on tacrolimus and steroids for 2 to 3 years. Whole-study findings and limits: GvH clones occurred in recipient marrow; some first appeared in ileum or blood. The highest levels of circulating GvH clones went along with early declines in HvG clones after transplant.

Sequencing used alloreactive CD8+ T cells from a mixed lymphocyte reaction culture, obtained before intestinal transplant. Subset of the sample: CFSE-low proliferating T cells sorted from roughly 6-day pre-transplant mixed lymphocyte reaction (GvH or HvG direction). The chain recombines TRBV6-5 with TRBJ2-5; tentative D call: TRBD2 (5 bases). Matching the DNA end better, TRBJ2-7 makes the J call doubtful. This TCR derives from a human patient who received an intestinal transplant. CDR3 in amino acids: CASSYSNLAGEQYF. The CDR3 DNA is TGTGCCAGCAGTTACTCGAATTTGGCGGGCGAGCAGTACTTC.